The 19 T cell receptor beta chains given below trace back to one sample, sequenced in a study of T cell responses to AZD1222 COVID-19 vaccine. Libraries were prepared by immunoSEQ multiplex PCR; TCRdb keeps only in-frame clonotypes and omits some of them. This table has more than 90,000 clones, about 88% appearing once. The starting material was peripheral blood, obtained 28 days after the second AZD1222 dose. Receptors originate from an adult who received the AZD1222 COVID-19 vaccine.

The rearrangement links TRBV5-4 to TRBJ2-1, with 12 bases identical to TRBD2. CDR1 is SGHNT and CDR2 is YYREEE in the germline V gene (reference sequence). The J segment lost 6 bases and the V segment lost 0 bases, leaving 7 bases of the junction unmatched. The CDR3 covers 17 residues. CDR3 sequence: CASSLGLAGDVGNEQFF. CDR3 nucleotide sequence: TGTGCCAGCAGCTTGGGACTAGCGGGAGACGTTGGCAATGAGCAGTTCTTC.

The CDR3 bases are TGTGCCAGCAGCCAGAGGTGGGTAGCTAACTATGGCTACACCTTC. As protein: CASSQRWVANYGYTF. The chain joins TRBV7-2 to TRBJ1-2; no clear D gene. Per the germline V gene, CDR1 is SGHTA and CDR2 is FQGNSA. The V and J ends lost 5 bases and 0 bases respectively, with 13 bases between them. There are 15 residues in the CDR3.

This clone was detected once. V gene TRBV11-2 combines with J gene TRBJ2-1; 9 bases are shared with TRBD1. CDR3 size: 19 residues. Trimming removed 4 bases from V and 7 bases from J; junction bases left unmatched: 20. Germline V CDR1 and CDR2: SGHAT, FQNNGV. The CDR3 loop reads CASSSPGGKQGARYNEQFF. The CDR3 bases are TGTGCCAGCAGCTCCCCCGGGGGGAAACAGGGGGCGCGGTATAATGAGCAGTTCTTC.

This chain connects TRBV5-1 to TRBJ2-3; D perhaps matches TRBD2 (6 bases). Trimming left V 1 base short and J 3 bases short, with 12 bases between. This CDR3 is built from 15 residues. In germline, CDR1 is SGHRS, CDR2 YFSETQ. Here the CDR3 DNA reads TGCGCCAGCAGCTTGAATGAGGCGGGAACAGATACGCAGTATTTT. Amino acid sequence: CASSLNEAGTDTQYF.

This clone has only one observation. This chain links TRBV15 with TRBJ2-2; D unclear. This CDR3 spans 15 amino acids. V was cut by 3 bases and J by 1 base, with 9 bases left in between. Germline V gene sequence: CDR1 LNHNV, CDR2 YYDKDF (reference sequence). CDR3 coding DNA: TGTGCCACCAGCAGGGGTCCAGTGAACACCGGGGAGCTGTTTTTT. This encodes CATSRGPVNTGELFF.

The V gene is TRBV6-5, the J gene TRBJ2-7; D perhaps matches TRBD2 (6 bases). Trimming removed 6 bases at V and 6 bases at J, with 15 bases between. Germline V gene data show CDR1 as MNHEY and CDR2 as SVGAGI. This CDR3 spans 13 amino acids. The DNA of the CDR3 is TGTGCCAGCAGCCCGGACTACCTACGCGAGCAGTACTTC. Its protein is CASSPDYLREQYF.

The chain uses TRBV6-6 and TRBJ1-5; D call uncertain. CDR1 and CDR2 from the germline V gene are MNHNY and SVGAGI (reference sequence). Trimming cost V 6 bases and J 0 bases, with 9 bases left between them. The CDR3 runs to 14 residues. CDR3 coding DNA: TGTGCCAGCAGCCCACTATATAGCAATCAGCCCCAGCATTTT. Its translation: CASSPLYSNQPQHF.

This clone is a singleton in its sample. One junction end does not reproduce the germline sequence, and a read error may be involved. This chain joins TRBV2 and TRBJ1-2, with D possibly TRBD1 on 6 matching bases. Per the germline V gene, CDR1 is SNHLY and CDR2 is FYNNEI. CDR3 length equals 12 residues. The CDR3 is CASSETGGWAAF. CDR3 bases: TGTGCCAGCAGTGAGACAGGCGGGTGGGCTGCCTTC. The whole variable domain, remainder taken from reference TRBV2 and TRBJ1-2, is EPEVTQTPSHQVTQMGQEVILRCVPISNHLYFYWYRQILGQKVEFLVSFYNNEISEKSEIFDDQFSVERPDGSNFTLKIRSTKLEDSAMYFCASSETGGWAAFGSGTRLTVV.

The chain couples TRBV7-9 to TRBJ2-5, with a tentative D call TRBD1 (6 bases). The V gene lost 3 bases and the J gene lost 1 base, with 18 bases spanning the gap. This CDR3 comprises 17 residues. In germline, CDR1 is SEHNR, CDR2 FQNEAQ (reference sequence). CDR3 region: CASSLGQGVVGQETQYF. In nucleotides, the CDR3 is TGTGCCAGCAGCTTGGGACAAGGGGTCGTCGGCCAAGAGACCCAGTACTTC.

The chain links TRBV6-1 to TRBJ2-1; D not certain. The V and J ends lost 6 bases and 0 bases respectively, with 12 bases between them. This CDR3 is built from 15 residues. Germline CDR1 is MNHNS and CDR2 is SASEGT. CDR3 loop: CASSAFSNSYNEQFF. The CDR3 DNA is TGTGCCAGCAGCGCGTTTAGCAACTCCTACAATGAGCAGTTCTTC.

This chain uses TRBV18 with TRBJ2-1; D gene unclear. The germline V gene encodes CDR1 KGHSH and CDR2 LQKENI. The CDR3 has 19 amino acids. Trimming cost V 1 base and J 0 bases, with 19 bases left between them. The CDR3: CASSPRRVTISSSYNEQFF. The CDR3 DNA is TGTGCCAGCTCACCACGGAGAGTTACTATCTCGAGCTCCTACAATGAGCAGTTCTTC. Using reference TRBV18 and TRBJ2-1 for the parts outside the CDR3, the full variable domain is NAGVMQNPRHLVRRRGQEARLRCSPMKGHSHVYWYRQLPEEGLKFMVYLQKENIIDESGMPKERFSAEFPKEGPSILRIQQVVRGDSAAYFCASSPRRVTISSSYNEQFFGPGTRLTVL.

The chain couples TRBV7-8 to TRBJ2-3, with unresolved D. Per germline, CDR1 SGHVS and CDR2 FQNEAQ. This CDR3 has 12 amino acids. Trimming pared 5 bases from V and 6 bases from J, leaving 9 bases between. CDR3 sequence (DNA): TGTGCCAGCAGCCCACCTTATGATACGCAGTATTTT. The encoded protein is CASSPPYDTQYF.

The V call is TRBV21-1, the J call TRBJ2-2; the table gives TRBD2 as D, unverified against the DNA. TRBV21-1 is noted as a pseudogene. The CDR3 contains 14 residues. Here the CDR3 DNA reads TGTGCCAGCAGCAAAGCCGAGGGAACCGGGGAGCTGTTTTTT. Its translation: CASSKAEGTGELFF.

Only one count was recorded for this clone. The chain has TRBV24-1 and TRBJ2-1; 7 nucleotides align to TRBD2. Trimming cost V 6 bases and J 6 bases; bases outside gene matches: 7. Germline V gene sequence: CDR1 KGHDR, CDR2 SFDVKD. The CDR3 sequence is 14 residues long. The CDR3 DNA follows: TGTGCCACCAGTACGAGCGGGAAGGGCAATGAGCAGTTCTTC. This translates into CATSTSGKGNEQFF.

This chain links TRBV10-3 with TRBJ2-1, with 9 nucleotides matching TRBD2. Germline assignment: CDR1 ENHRY and CDR2 SYGVKD. The V segment lost 11 bases and the J segment 2 bases; nucleotides outside the gene matches: 7. The CDR3 contains 14 residues. The CDR3 region is CAYGSGRTYNEQFF. DNA for the CDR3: TGTGCCTATGGCAGCGGGAGGACCTACAATGAGCAGTTCTTC.

V and J are TRBV27 and TRBJ1-1, with D possibly being TRBD1 (5 bases). This CDR3 has 13 amino acids. The ends were cut back, 3 bases at V and 7 bases at J, with 12 bases in the middle. CDR1 and CDR2 from the germline V gene are MNHEY and SMNVEV (reference sequence). CDR3 DNA: TGTGCCAGCAGTTTGGGACTCAGAGGTGAAGCTTTCTTT. Translated: CASSLGLRGEAFF.

This sequence joins TRBV3-1 (or the pseudogene TRBV3-2) and TRBJ2-2; unclear D gene. This CDR3 is built from 14 residues. V was trimmed by 2 bases and J by 5 bases, leaving 9 bases between them. Germline CDR1 LGHDT, CDR2 YNNKEL (reference sequence). Here the CDR3 reads CASSQTYGTGELFF. In DNA form, the CDR3 reads TGTGCCAGCAGCCAAACTTACGGAACCGGGGAGCTGTTTTTT.

J is TRBJ1-1 and V is TRBV27, with D perhaps matching TRBD1 (5 bases). The germline gives CDR1 MNHEY, CDR2 SMNVEV (reference sequence). Deletions cut 3 bases from V and 4 bases from J, with 15 bases between. The CDR3 loop spans 15 amino acids. As DNA, the CDR3 is TGTGCCAGCAGTTTTCTTGGGGCTTTGGGCACTGAAGCTTTCTTT. It codes for CASSFLGALGTEAFF.

This clone was recorded once. The V gene is TRBV5-4, the J gene TRBJ2-1; TRBD1 matches at 8 bases. This CDR3 has 13 residues. J gave up 6 bases and V 3 bases, and 2 bases lay outside the gene matches. Germline V lookup: CDR1 SGHNT, CDR2 YYREEE (reference sequence). The CDR3: CASSYDRGNEQFF. Written as DNA, the CDR3 is TGTGCCAGCAGCTACGACAGGGGCAATGAGCAGTTCTTC. The full variable domain, its missing parts supplied by reference TRBV5-4 and TRBJ2-1, is ETGVTQSPTHLIKTRGQQVTLRCSSQSGHNTVSWYQQALGQGPQFIFQYYREEENGRGNFPPRFSGLQFPNYSSELNVNALELDDSALYLCASSYDRGNEQFFGPGTRLTVL.